One sample yielded the 18 T cell receptor beta chains listed below, sequenced in a study of T cells in Graves' hyperthyroidism and ophthalmopathy (dated by TCRdb to about 2019). Libraries came from multiplex PCR. The sequencing machine was an Illumina HiSeq 2000. TCR beta CDR3 regions were amplified from RNA transcripts. The TCR CDR3 was subjected to a first round of RT-PCR using the HTBI primer set and the Qiagen OneStep RT-PCR kit. The public sequencing data were trimmed at Q25 with fastp and processed into clonotypes with MiXCR by TCRdb, which kept only in-frame beta chains. Each CDR3 protein gets just one entry, which takes the most common genes and DNA from the rows behind it. The sample data list hundreds of thousands of distinct CDR3 sequences, and roughly 22% of these were observed just once. Over 55% of the sample comes from the top ten. The sequenced material came from blood. The receptors stem from a man younger than 40 with Graves' ophthalmopathy.

The chain employs TRBV3-1 and TRBJ2-1; the match to TRBD1 covers 8 bases. V shed 0 bases and J 3 bases; nucleotides not matched to a gene: 16. The germline V gene encodes CDR1 LGHDT and CDR2 YNNKEL (reference sequence). The CDR3 length is 20 residues. DNA for the CDR3: TGTGCCAGCAGCCAAGATTTAATCGGGAAGGGACAGGACCTCTACAATGAGCAGTTCTTC. Residues: CASSQDLIGKGQDLYNEQFF.

The CDR3: CASSYFVRRNEKLFF. CDR3 sequence (DNA): TGTGCCAGCAGTTACTTCGTCAGGCGGAATGAAAAACTGTTTTTT. The chain links TRBV6-2 or TRBV6-3 to TRBJ1-4; no definite D call. Trimming stripped 1 base from V and 5 bases from J, with 11 bases between. The CDR3 loop spans 15 amino acids. CDR1 MNHEY and CDR2 SVGEGT come from the germline V gene.

V and J are TRBV6-1 and TRBJ2-7; the match to TRBD2 covers 9 bases. The V gene's germline CDR1 is MNHNS and CDR2 SASEGT. Trimming at V came to 7 bases and at J to 2 bases, leaving 6 bases not matched to a gene. The length of the CDR3 is 14 residues. The CDR3 DNA reads TGTGCCAGCAACCGGCGGGGGGGTCCCTACGAGCAGTACTTC. It encodes CASNRRGGPYEQYF.

This clonotype occurred a few times. Since a much larger clone is just one base distant, this may be a read error. The conserved phenylalanine or tryptophan is not found at the CDR3 terminus, so this likely reflects a read error. The chain couples TRBV29-1 to TRBJ1-1; TRBD1 is a possible D gene (5 bases). From germline, CDR1 is SQVTM and CDR2 ANQGSEA. CDR3 size: 11 residues. Trimming stripped 4 bases from V and 4 bases from J, with 7 bases between. The DNA for the CDR3 is TGCAGCGTTGCAGGGTTCACTGAAGCTTTCTCT. Protein product: CSVAGFTEAFS.

This clonotype has more than one count but fewer than ten. The gene calls are TRBV6-1 and TRBJ2-7; D call uncertain. V dropped 5 bases and J dropped 0 bases, with 14 bases sitting between them. Germline assignment: CDR1 MNHNS and CDR2 SASEGT. The CDR3 consists of 15 residues. The CDR3 DNA is TGTGCCAGCAGTCGTACCCAGGCCAGCTCCTACGAGCAGTACTTC. The encoded protein is CASSRTQASSYEQYF.

CDR3 amino acids: CATTGDRNTEAFF. In nucleotides, the CDR3 is TGTGCCACAACTGGGGACAGGAACACTGAAGCTTTCTTT. V usage is TRBV2 and J usage is TRBJ1-1, with TRBD1 identical over 7 bases. The J segment lost 1 base and the V segment lost 10 bases, leaving 6 bases of the junction unmatched. The germline V gene has CDR1 SNHLY and CDR2 FYNNEI. CDR3 length: 13 amino acids. The full variable domain, with the rest looked up from reference TRBV2 and TRBJ1-1, is EPEVTQTPSHQVTQMGQEVILRCVPISNHLYFYWYRQILGQKVEFLVSFYNNEISEKSEIFDDQFSVERPDGSNFTLKIRSTKLEDSAMYFCATTGDRNTEAFFGQGTRLTVV.

This clonotype was seen only a few times. The chain carries TRBV11-2 and TRBJ2-6; D remains unclear. The V gene's germline CDR1 is SGHAT and CDR2 FQNNGV. V was trimmed by 3 bases and J by 0 bases, leaving 6 bases between them. CDR3 length equals 15 residues. The CDR3 loop is CASSFFGSGANVLTF. The CDR3 nucleotides read TGTGCCAGCAGCTTTTTCGGCTCTGGGGCCAACGTCCTGACTTTC.

This clonotype was seen a few times. This rearrangement joins TRBV6-1 to TRBJ2-1; 7 bases fit TRBD1. This CDR3 comprises 12 residues. J gave up 9 bases and V 5 bases, and 4 bases lay outside the gene matches. Germline lookup yields CDR1 MNHNS and CDR2 SASEGT. The CDR3 region has the DNA TGTGCCAGCAGTTACAGGGGCACTGAGCAGTTCTTC. Amino acids: CASSYRGTEQFF.

The chain joins TRBV20-1 to TRBJ2-1; 16 bases agree with TRBD2. This CDR3 contains 18 residues. From germline, CDR1 is DFQATT and CDR2 SNEGSKA (reference sequence). V lost 5 bases and J lost 6; bases outside the gene matches: 13. CDR3 in DNA: TGCAGTGCTCACGGGACTAGCGGGAGGGATTGGGTGGGCAATGAGCAGTTCTTC. Translation gives CSAHGTSGRDWVGNEQFF.

This sequence joins TRBV28 and TRBJ2-7; a possible D gene is TRBD2 (5 bases). Germline-derived CDR1 and CDR2 are MDHEN and SYDVKM. The CDR3 has 12 residues. V was pared by 11 bases and J by 0 bases, with 11 bases between. The CDR3 coding sequence is TGTGCCGTCAAGAGGGACTCCTACGAGCAGTACTTC. This gives the protein CAVKRDSYEQYF.

This clonotype was observed many times. The chain is built from TRBV11-3 and TRBJ2-7; TRBD2 matches at 8 bases. Germline V gives CDR1 SGHNT, CDR2 YENEEA. CDR3 length equals 15 residues. V lost 2 bases and J lost 1; bases outside the gene matches: 4. In nucleotides, the CDR3 is TGTGCCAGCAGCTTACCGGGAGGGCCTTCCTACGAGCAGTACTTC. It yields the protein CASSLPGGPSYEQYF.

At least ten counts were recorded for this clonotype. The rearrangement uses TRBV28 and TRBJ2-2; the D is unclear. The CDR3 sequence is 14 residues long. Germline V gene lookup returns CDR1 MDHEN and CDR2 SYDVKM. V lost 5 bases and J lost 4, with 11 bases in between. CDR3: CASSHSLLTGELFF. CDR3 coding DNA: TGTGCCAGCAGTCACAGTCTTCTCACCGGGGAGCTGTTTTTT.

This sequence joins TRBV5-5 and TRBJ2-2; D might be TRBD1 or TRBD2, each matching 6 bases. V was trimmed by 3 bases and J by 1 base, leaving 16 bases between them. The CDR3 has 17 amino acids. The germline gives CDR1 SGHKS, CDR2 YYEKEE (reference sequence). In DNA, the CDR3 is TGTGCCAGCAGCTCGTACTCGGGGGCCCTGAACACCGGGGAGCTGTTTTTT. Its translation: CASSSYSGALNTGELFF.

This clonotype was observed a handful of times. The genes are TRBV2 and TRBJ1-4; tentative D call: TRBD1 (6 bases). The CDR3 consists of 13 residues. V gave up 3 bases and J gave up 8 bases, with 10 bases separating them. CDR1 is SNHLY, CDR2 FYNNEI, per germline. DNA of the CDR3: TGTGCCAGCAGTGAGTCAGGGGACGAAAAACTGTTTTTT. Its translation is CASSESGDEKLFF.

This clonotype was detected ten times or more. V gene TRBV5-1 combines with J gene TRBJ2-3; 10 nucleotides align to TRBD2. V lost 0 bases and J lost 4; bases outside the gene matches: 5. Germline CDR1 is SGHRS and CDR2 is YFSETQ. The CDR3 loop spans 16 amino acids. The CDR3 sequence is CASSLVSLAGADTQYF. The CDR3 DNA follows: TGCGCCAGCAGCTTGGTTAGCCTAGCGGGAGCAGATACGCAGTATTTT.

V is TRBV6-5 and J is TRBJ1-1, with D tentatively TRBD1 (5 bases). The CDR3 runs 17 residues. V was shortened by 0 bases and J by 0 bases, with 14 bases between the two germline ends. Germline-derived CDR1 and CDR2 are MNHEY and SVGAGI. This CDR3 reads CASSYSSGVGMNTEAFF. The CDR3 DNA follows: TGTGCCAGCAGTTACTCGTCGGGGGTCGGAATGAACACTGAAGCTTTCTTT.

This clonotype has just a few counts. This rearrangement joins TRBV30 to TRBJ2-4; TRBD1 might be the D (6 bases). This CDR3 is 16 amino acids long. V gave up 0 bases and J gave up 0 bases, with 12 bases separating them. Per germline, CDR1 GTSNPN and CDR2 SVGIG (reference sequence). CDR3 protein: CAWSVGQSLAKNIQYF. CDR3 in DNA: TGTGCCTGGAGTGTTGGACAGTCACTAGCCAAAAACATTCAGTACTTC.

This clonotype was observed many times. The chain employs TRBV28 and TRBJ2-3; 9 nucleotides align to TRBD2. CDR3 length: 17 residues. Germline loops: CDR1 MDHEN, CDR2 SYDVKM. J gave up 6 bases and V 6 bases, and 16 bases lay outside the gene matches. The CDR3 coding sequence is TGTGCCAGCAGGACCCTAGCGGGAAACCTCCGCAGCGATACGCAGTATTTT. This codes for CASRTLAGNLRSDTQYF.